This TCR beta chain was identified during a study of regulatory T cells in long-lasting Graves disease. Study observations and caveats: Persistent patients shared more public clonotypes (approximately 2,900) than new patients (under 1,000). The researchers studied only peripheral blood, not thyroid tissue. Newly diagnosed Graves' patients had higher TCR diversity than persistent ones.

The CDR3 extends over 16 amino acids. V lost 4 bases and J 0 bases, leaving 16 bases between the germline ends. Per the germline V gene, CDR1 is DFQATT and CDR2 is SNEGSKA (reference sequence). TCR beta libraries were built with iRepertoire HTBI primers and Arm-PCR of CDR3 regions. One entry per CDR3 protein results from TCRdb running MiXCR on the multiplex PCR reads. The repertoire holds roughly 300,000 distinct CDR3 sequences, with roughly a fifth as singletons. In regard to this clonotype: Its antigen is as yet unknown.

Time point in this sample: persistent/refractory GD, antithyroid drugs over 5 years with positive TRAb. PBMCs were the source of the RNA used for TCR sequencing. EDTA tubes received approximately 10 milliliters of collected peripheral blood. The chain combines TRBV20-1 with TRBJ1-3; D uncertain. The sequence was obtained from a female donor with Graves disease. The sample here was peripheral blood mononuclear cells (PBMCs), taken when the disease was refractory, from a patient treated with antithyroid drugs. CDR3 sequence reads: CSATTTPGISGNTIYF. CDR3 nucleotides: TGCAGTGCTACAACCACCCCCGGGATCTCTGGAAACACCATATATTTT.